This T cell receptor (beta chain) originates from a study of cytomegalovirus exposure and HLA in healthy donors. CDR3 size: 14 residues. The germline V gene has CDR1 MDHEN and CDR2 SYDVKM. Trimming stripped 6 bases from V and 3 bases from J, with 12 bases between. The donors (healthy individuals) were bone marrow donors. On this clone itself: Its antigen remains unidentified.

The study's findings and limits: At a 0.05 false discovery rate, a later analysis found roughly 17,000 TCR beta sequences to be associated with HLA alleles.

Amplification used 60 Vbeta primers and 13 Jbeta primers. The data were produced by immunoSEQ multiplex PCR, yet TCRdb's version contains in-frame clones alone and is incomplete. The table records 150,000 or so clones, approximately 82% of them present only once. This chain connects TRBV28 to TRBJ2-1; the D is unclear. Sequenced: PBMCs. This TCR was sampled from a man between 18 and 29 years old in good health and CMV-seropositive. CDR3 in amino acids: CASRGRSYYNEQFF. The DNA for the CDR3 is TGTGCCAGCAGGGGCAGGTCTTACTACAATGAGCAGTTCTTC.